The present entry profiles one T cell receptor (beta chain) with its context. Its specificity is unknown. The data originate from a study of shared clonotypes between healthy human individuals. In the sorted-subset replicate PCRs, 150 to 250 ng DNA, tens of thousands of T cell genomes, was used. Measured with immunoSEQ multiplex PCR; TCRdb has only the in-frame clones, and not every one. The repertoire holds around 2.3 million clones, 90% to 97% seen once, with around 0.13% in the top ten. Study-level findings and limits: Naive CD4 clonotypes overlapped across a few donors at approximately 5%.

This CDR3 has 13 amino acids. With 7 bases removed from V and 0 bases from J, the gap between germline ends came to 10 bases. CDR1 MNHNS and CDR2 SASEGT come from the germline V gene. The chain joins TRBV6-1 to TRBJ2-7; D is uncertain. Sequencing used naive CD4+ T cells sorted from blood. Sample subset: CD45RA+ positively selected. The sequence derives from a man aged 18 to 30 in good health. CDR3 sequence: CASTSPFSYEQYF. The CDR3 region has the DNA TGTGCCAGCACAAGCCCTTTCTCCTACGAGCAGTACTTC.